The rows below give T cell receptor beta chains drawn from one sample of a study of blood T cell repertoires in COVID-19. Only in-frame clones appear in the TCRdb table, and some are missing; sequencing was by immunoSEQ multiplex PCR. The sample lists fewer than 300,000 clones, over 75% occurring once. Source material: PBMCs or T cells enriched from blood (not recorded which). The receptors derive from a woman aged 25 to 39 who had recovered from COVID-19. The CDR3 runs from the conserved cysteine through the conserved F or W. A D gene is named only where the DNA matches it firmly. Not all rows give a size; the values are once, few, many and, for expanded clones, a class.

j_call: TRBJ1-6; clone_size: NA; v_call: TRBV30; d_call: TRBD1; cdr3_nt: TGTGCCTGGAGCACAGGGGGCGCCTATAATTCACCCCTCCACTTT; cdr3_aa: CAWSTGGAYNSPLHF
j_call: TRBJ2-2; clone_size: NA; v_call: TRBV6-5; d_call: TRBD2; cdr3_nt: TGTGCCAGCAGCCAGCGGGAGGACGGCGGGGAGCTGTTTTTT; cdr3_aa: CASSQREDGGELFF
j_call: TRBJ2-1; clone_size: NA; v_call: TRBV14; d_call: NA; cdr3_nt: TGTGCCAGCAGCTTGGATGACAGATTATACAATGAGCAGTTCTTC; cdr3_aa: CASSLDDRLYNEQFF
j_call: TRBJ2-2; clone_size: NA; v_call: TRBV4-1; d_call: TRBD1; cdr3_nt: TGCGCCAGCAGCCATGCTCGGACAGGGAAGAACACCGGGGAGCTGTTTTTT; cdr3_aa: CASSHARTGKNTGELFF
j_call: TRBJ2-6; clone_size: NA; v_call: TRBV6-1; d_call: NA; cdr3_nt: TGTGCCAGCAGTGAAGTATGGGGGCCTGGGGCCAACGTCCTGACTTTC; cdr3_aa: CASSEVWGPGANVLTF
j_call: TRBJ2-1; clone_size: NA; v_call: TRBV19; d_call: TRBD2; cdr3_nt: TGTGCCAGTAACAAGCGGGAGATCCCGGGAGAGAAGTTCTTC; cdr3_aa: CASNKREIPGEKFF
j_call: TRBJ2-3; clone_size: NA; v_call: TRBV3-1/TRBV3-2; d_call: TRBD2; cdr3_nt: TGTGCCAGCAGCTCGGGACTAGCGAAAAGCACAGATACGCAGTATTTT; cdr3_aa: CASSSGLAKSTDTQYF
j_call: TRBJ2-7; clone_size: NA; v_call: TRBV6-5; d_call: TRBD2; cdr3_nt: TGTGCCAGCAGTTCACTAGCGGCCTCGAACGGAGAGCAGTACTTC; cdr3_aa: CASSSLAASNGEQYF
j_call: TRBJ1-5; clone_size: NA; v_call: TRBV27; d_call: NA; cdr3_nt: TGTGCCAGCAGCATTCAGGGGAACAATCAGCCCCAGCATTTT; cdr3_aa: CASSIQGNNQPQHF
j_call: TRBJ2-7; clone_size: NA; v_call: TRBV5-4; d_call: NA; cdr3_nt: TGTGCCAGCAGCGCGACAGGATTCTACGAGCAGTACTTC; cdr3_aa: CASSATGFYEQYF
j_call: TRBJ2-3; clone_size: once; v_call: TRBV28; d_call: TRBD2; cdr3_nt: TGTGCCAGCAGTCCCCAAGGGATAGCGGGGTACTCAGATACGCAGTATTTT; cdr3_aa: CASSPQGIAGYSDTQYF
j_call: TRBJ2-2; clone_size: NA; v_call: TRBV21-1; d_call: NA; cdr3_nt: TGTGCCAGCAGCCCTGGAGAGACAGTTAACACCGGGGAGCTGTTTTTT; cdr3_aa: CASSPGETVNTGELFF
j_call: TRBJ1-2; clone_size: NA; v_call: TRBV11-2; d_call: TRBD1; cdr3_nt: TGTGCCAGCACACCACAGGGGGCTTCCTCAAATGGCTACACCTTC; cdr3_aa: CASTPQGASSNGYTF
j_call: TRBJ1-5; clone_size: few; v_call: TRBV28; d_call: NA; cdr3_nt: TGTGCCAGCAGTGCGACGGATGGACAGCATTATAGCAATCAGCCCCAGCATTTT; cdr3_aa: CASSATDGQHYSNQPQHF
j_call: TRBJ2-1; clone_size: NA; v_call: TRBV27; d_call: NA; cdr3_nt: TGTGCCAGCAGTTTCCAGGGATTTTACAATGAGCAGTTCTTC; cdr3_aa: CASSFQGFYNEQFF
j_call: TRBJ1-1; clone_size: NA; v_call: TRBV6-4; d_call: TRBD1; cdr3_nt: TGTGCCAGCAGTGACTCAGGGACAGGGAGTAGAACTGAAGCTTTCTTT; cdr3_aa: CASSDSGTGSRTEAFF
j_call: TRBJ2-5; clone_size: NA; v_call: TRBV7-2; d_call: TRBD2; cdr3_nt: TGTGCCAGCAGCTTAGTTGGGACTAGCGAGCGTCGGACCCAGTACTTC; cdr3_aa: CASSLVGTSERRTQYF
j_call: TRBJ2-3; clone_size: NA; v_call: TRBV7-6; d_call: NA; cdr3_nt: TGTGCCAGCAGCCCCCACACAGATACGCAGTATTTT; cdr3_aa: CASSPHTDTQYF
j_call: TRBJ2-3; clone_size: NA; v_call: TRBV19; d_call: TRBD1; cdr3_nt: TGTGCCAGTAGTATTGGGGACAGGGGGACCTTAGATACGCAGTATTTT; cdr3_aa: CASSIGDRGTLDTQYF
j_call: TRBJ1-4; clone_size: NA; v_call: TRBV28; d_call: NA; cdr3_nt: TGTGCCAGCAGTCCATCGGGACATAGGGAAAAACTGTTTTTT; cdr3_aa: CASSPSGHREKLFF
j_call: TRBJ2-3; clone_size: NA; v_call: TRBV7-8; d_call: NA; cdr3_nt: TGTGCCAGCAGTTTACCCGGTTTCGGCACAGATACGCAGTATTTT; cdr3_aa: CASSLPGFGTDTQYF
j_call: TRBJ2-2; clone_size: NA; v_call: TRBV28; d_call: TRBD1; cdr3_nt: TGTGCCAGCAGCACTACCGGGACAGGGGGCAAGGGGGAGCTGTTTTTT; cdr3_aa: CASSTTGTGGKGELFF
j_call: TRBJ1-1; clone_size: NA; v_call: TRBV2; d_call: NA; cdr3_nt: TGTGCCAGCAGGAACAGGGTGAAAAACACTGAAGCTTTCTTT; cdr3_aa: CASRNRVKNTEAFF
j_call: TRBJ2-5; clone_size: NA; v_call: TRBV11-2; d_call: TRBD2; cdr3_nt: TGTGCCAGCAGCCCGCCGACTAGCGGGAGGAAAGAGACCCAGTACTTC; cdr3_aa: CASSPPTSGRKETQYF
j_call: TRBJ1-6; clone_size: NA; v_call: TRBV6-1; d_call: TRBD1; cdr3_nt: TGTGCCAGCAGTGGGACCGTGGGACAGAATAATTCACCCCTCCACTTT; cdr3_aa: CASSGTVGQNNSPLHF
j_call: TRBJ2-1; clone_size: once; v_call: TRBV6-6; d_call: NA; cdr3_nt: TGTGCCAGCAGCGTCCCAGCGGACAATGAGCAGTTCTTC; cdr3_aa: CASSVPADNEQFF
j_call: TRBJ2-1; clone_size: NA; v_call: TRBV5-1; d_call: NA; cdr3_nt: TGCGCCAGCAGCTTGGACGGGTTAGGTGAGCAGTTCTTC; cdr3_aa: CASSLDGLGEQFF
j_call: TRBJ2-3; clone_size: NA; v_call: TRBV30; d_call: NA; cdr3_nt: TGTGCACTCCTGGGAACAGGAGAGACAGATACGCAGTATTTT; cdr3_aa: CALLGTGETDTQYF
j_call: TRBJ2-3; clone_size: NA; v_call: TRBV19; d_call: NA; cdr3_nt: TGTGCCAGTAGTCTAGGGACAAGCACAGATACGCAGTATTTT; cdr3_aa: CASSLGTSTDTQYF
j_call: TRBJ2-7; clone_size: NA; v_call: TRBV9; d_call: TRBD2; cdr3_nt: TGTGCCAGCAGCCCCCAACTAGCGGGAGGGACCTACGAGCAGTACTTC; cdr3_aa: CASSPQLAGGTYEQYF
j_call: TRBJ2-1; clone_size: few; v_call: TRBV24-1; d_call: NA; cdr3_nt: TGTGCCACCAGTGATCTACCTAATGAGCAGTTCTTC; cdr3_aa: CATSDLPNEQFF
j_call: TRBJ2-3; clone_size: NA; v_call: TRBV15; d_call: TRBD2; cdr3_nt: TGTGCCACCAGCGCTATGACTAGCGGCACAGATACGCAGTATTTT; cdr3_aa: CATSAMTSGTDTQYF
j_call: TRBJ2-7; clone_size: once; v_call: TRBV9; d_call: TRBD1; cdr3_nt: TGTGCCAGCAGCGAACGGGACAGGGGAGACTACGAGCAGTACTTC; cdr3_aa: CASSERDRGDYEQYF
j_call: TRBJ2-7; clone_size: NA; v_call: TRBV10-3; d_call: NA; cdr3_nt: TGTGCCATCACTCCGGACACCTCCTACGAGCAGTACTTC; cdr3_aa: CAITPDTSYEQYF
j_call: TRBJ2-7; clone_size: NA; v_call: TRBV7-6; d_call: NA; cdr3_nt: TGTGCCAGCAGCCCCAGCGGGCGGGGAACCTCCTACGAGCAGTACTTC; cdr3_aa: CASSPSGRGTSYEQYF
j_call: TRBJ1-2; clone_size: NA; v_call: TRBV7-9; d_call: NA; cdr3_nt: TGTGCCAGCAGCTTCGGCCTAAGGGGCTATACTAACTATGGCTACACCTTC; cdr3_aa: CASSFGLRGYTNYGYTF
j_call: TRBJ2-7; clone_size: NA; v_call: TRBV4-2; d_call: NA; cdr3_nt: TGTGCCAGCAGCCAAGATATGGCTTCATCCTACGAGCAGTACTTC; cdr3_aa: CASSQDMASSYEQYF
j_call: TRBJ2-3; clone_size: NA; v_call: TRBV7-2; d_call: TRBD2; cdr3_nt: TGTGCCAGCAGCCTAGGGTTAGCGGGAGTAAATACGCAGTATTTT; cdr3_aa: CASSLGLAGVNTQYF
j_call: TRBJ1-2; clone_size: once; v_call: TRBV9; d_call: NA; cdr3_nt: TGTGCCAGCAGCCCGGGGGGTGGTATGGGCTACACCTTC; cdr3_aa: CASSPGGGMGYTF
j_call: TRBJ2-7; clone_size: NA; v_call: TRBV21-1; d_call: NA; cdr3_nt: TGTGCCAGCAGCAAGGGGCCTAGGGAGTACTTC; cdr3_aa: CASSKGPREYF